What follows are 31 T cell receptor beta chains derived from one specimen sequenced in a study of regulatory T cells in long-lasting Graves disease. Time point noted: newly diagnosed GD, antithyroid drugs for less than 3 months. Preparation of the TCR library used RNA extracted from PBMCs. Both iRepertoire HTBI primers and Arm-PCR of CDR3 regions were used to build the TCR beta libraries. TCRdb reanalysed the multiplex PCR reads using MiXCR and keeps one entry per CDR3 protein. Among 400,000 to 500,000 distinct CDR3 sequences listed, around 16% were seen once. The same specimen was also included in a second study, on T cells in Graves' hyperthyroidism and ophthalmopathy.

The specimen was peripheral blood mononuclear cells (PBMCs), collected at new diagnosis, from a patient treated with antithyroid drugs. Receptor source: a woman aged 35 to 49 with Graves disease.

In its sample, this clonotype was seen many times. The genes are TRBV19 and TRBJ1-5; 7 nucleotides line up with TRBD1. V was clipped by 6 bases and J by 0 bases; unmatched bases: 2. Germline-derived CDR1 and CDR2 are LNHDA and SQIVND (reference sequence). This CDR3 spans 14 amino acids. DNA for the CDR3: TGTGCCAGTAGAGGGACAGATAGCAATCAGCCCCAGCATTTT. Its translation is CASRGTDSNQPQHF.

The sample holds a few counts of this clonotype. A much bigger clone sits one base away, suggesting this may be a read error. The V gene is TRBV11-2, the J gene TRBJ2-5; D may be TRBD1 (5 bases). CDR3 size: 15 residues. Germline V gene data show CDR1 as SGHAT and CDR2 as FQNNGV. The CDR3, as DNA: TGTGCCAGCAGTACCGCCTACAGGTACCAAGAGACCCGGTACTTC. Amino acids: CASSTAYRYQETRYF.

The chain uses TRBV6-1 and TRBJ2-7; 11 bases are a match to TRBD1. V was pared by 8 bases and J by 6 bases, with 9 bases of the junction left unmatched. The germline CDR1 and CDR2 sequences are MNHNS and SASEGT. The CDR3 extends over 14 amino acids. The chain's CDR3 is CASGNTGTGGEQYF. CDR3 coding DNA: TGTGCCAGCGGGAATACCGGGACAGGGGGCGAGCAGTACTTC.

This clonotype was recorded a few times. The V gene is TRBV5-1, the J gene TRBJ2-5; the D is unclear. The germline CDR1 and CDR2 sequences are SGHRS and YFSETQ. The CDR3 length is 12 residues. The V end was cut by 2 bases, the J end by 2 bases, with 4 bases between. CDR3 in DNA: TGCGCCAGCAGCTTCCATCAAGAGACCCAGTACTTC. Translated, it gives CASSFHQETQYF.

V gene TRBV7-9 combines with J gene TRBJ1-2, with a weak D call TRBD1 (6 bases). The germline V gene encodes CDR1 SEHNR and CDR2 FQNEAQ (reference sequence). Trimming removed 1 base at V and 3 bases at J, with 12 bases between. The CDR3 is 15 amino acids. CDR3 in amino acids: CASSLDGKGDYGYTF. CDR3 DNA sequence: TGTGCCAGCAGCTTAGATGGCAAGGGGGACTATGGCTACACCTTC.

This clonotype was recorded many times. The CDR3 sequence: CASSQSSGRLSYEQYF. DNA for the CDR3: TGTGCCAGCAGCCAATCTAGCGGGAGGTTATCCTACGAGCAGTACTTC. V usage is TRBV3-1 and J usage is TRBJ2-7; 11 bases fit TRBD2. The CDR3 loop spans 16 amino acids. Germline loops: CDR1 LGHDT, CDR2 YNNKEL (reference sequence). The junction had 4 bases not matched to a gene; V was cut back by 2 bases and J by 1 base.

This clonotype has ten or more counts. The chain combines TRBV7-2 with TRBJ2-7; D perhaps matches TRBD2 (5 bases). Germline-derived CDR1 and CDR2 are SGHTA and FQGNSA. Trimming left V 2 bases short and J 1 base short, with 12 bases between. The CDR3 contains 15 residues. This CDR3 is CASSLKVRGSYEQYF. The CDR3, as DNA: TGTGCCAGCAGCTTAAAAGTTCGGGGATCCTACGAGCAGTACTTC.

This clonotype showed up just a few times. CDR3: CSALGGGRTDTQYF. CDR3 bases: TGCAGTGCCCTGGGGGGCGGGAGGACGGATACGCAGTATTTT. V usage is TRBV20-1 and J usage is TRBJ2-3, with 8 positions matching TRBD2. Germline loops: CDR1 DFQATT, CDR2 SNEGSKA (reference sequence). The CDR3 is 14 amino acids. Trimming took 6 bases from V and 6 from J; bases not matched to a gene: 11.

This clonotype was seen at least ten times. The rearrangement uses TRBV7-3 and TRBJ2-5, with 9 positions matching TRBD1. The trim removed 5 bases at V and 4 bases at J, leaving 11 bases unmatched. The length of the CDR3 is 16 residues. The germline V gene encodes CDR1 SGHTA and CDR2 FQGTGA. CDR3 sequence (DNA): TGTGCCAGCAGCCTATCCGGGACAGGGTTTGGAGAGACCCAGTACTTC. As protein: CASSLSGTGFGETQYF.

The gene calls are TRBV28 and TRBJ1-5; D gene unclear. This CDR3 has 15 residues. Deletions cut 3 bases from V and 1 base from J, with 10 bases between. CDR1 is MDHEN and CDR2 is SYDVKM in the germline V gene. DNA for the CDR3: TGTGCCAGCAGTTTGTGGCAGGACAGCAATCAGCCCCAGCATTTT. Protein: CASSLWQDSNQPQHF. Variable domain in full (rest from reference TRBV28 and TRBJ1-5): DVKVTQSSRYLVKRTGEKVFLECVQDMDHENMFWYRQDPGLGLRLIYFSYDVKMKEKGDIPEGYSVSREKKERFSLILESASTNQTSMYLCASSLWQDSNQPQHFGDGTRLSIL.

This clonotype was seen at least ten times. The chain recombines TRBV5-1 with TRBJ2-1; D perhaps matches TRBD2 (5 bases). CDR3 length equals 14 residues. CDR1 and CDR2 from the germline V gene are SGHRS and YFSETQ. Trimming stripped 0 bases from V and 5 bases from J, with 9 bases between. CDR3 sequence reads: CASSLGGLDNEQFF. The CDR3 DNA follows: TGCGCCAGCAGCTTGGGAGGGTTGGACAATGAGCAGTTCTTC.

Ten or more counts support this clonotype. The chain combines TRBV11-3 with TRBJ2-7; D is possibly TRBD2 (5 bases). This CDR3 has 13 residues. Trimming shortened V by 5 bases and J by 4 bases, and 12 bases separated the two germline ends. Germline CDR1 and CDR2: SGHNT and YENEEA. CDR3 sequence reads: CASSPGEIYEQYF. Here the CDR3 DNA reads TGTGCCAGCAGCCCCGGGGAAATATACGAGCAGTACTTC.

The genes are TRBV4-3 and TRBJ2-1, with 7 bases lining up with TRBD2. V shed 1 base, J shed 4 bases, and the junction held 16 bases outside the gene matches. Germline loops: CDR1 LGHNA, CDR2 YSLEER. This CDR3 region has 19 residues. DNA of the CDR3: TGCGCCAGCAGCCAAGCGCTAGCGGACCTTGCAAATCGGTACAATGAGCAGTTCTTC. It yields the protein CASSQALADLANRYNEQFF.

The table lists this clonotype with many counts. The chain carries TRBV24-1 and TRBJ2-5, with 7 bases fitting TRBD2. The CDR3 is 15 amino acids. Losses at the gene ends were 4 bases for V and 4 bases for J; bases not matched to a gene: 8. Germline-derived CDR1 and CDR2 are KGHDR and SFDVKD. CDR3 DNA sequence: TGTGCCACCAGTGAAGGAGCGGGAACTCTAGAGACCCAGTACTTC. Translating gives CATSEGAGTLETQYF.

Notes on this clonotype: A clone one base away is much larger, so this may be a read error. The chain couples TRBV7-9 to TRBJ2-3, with no clear D. The DNA end favors TRBJ2-1, so the J call may be wrong. Germline assignment: CDR1 SEHNR and CDR2 FQNEAQ (reference sequence). There are 13 residues in the CDR3. The CDR3 sequence: CASSVDPDGEQFF. The CDR3 DNA reads as TGTGCCAGCAGCGTCGACCCAGATGGTGAGCAGTTCTTC.

The chain employs TRBV5-1 and TRBJ2-7; 12 bases match TRBD2. The CDR3 runs 17 residues. The junction had 11 bases not matched to a gene; V was cut back by 4 bases and J by 3 bases. Germline CDR1 and CDR2: SGHRS and YFSETQ. CDR3 sequence (DNA): TGCGCCAGCAGCCCCAACCCACTAGCGGGAGGTATCTACGAGCAGTACTTC. The encoded protein is CASSPNPLAGGIYEQYF.

The chain couples TRBV9 to TRBJ2-5, with 9 bases fitting TRBD1. CDR1 and CDR2 (germline): SGDLS, YYNGEE. The trim removed 4 bases at V and 5 bases at J, leaving 9 bases unmatched. The CDR3 is made up of 15 amino acids. CDR3: CASSTWTGVQETQYF. CDR3 DNA: TGTGCCAGCAGCACATGGACAGGGGTTCAGGAGACCCAGTACTTC.

On this clonotype: This CDR3 fails to terminate in the conserved phenylalanine or tryptophan, so it likely reflects a read error. The chain joins TRBV12-3 or TRBV12-4 to TRBJ1-2; the D is unclear. V was clipped by 2 bases and J by 2 bases, with 9 bases between them. The length of the CDR3 is 14 residues. CDR3 nucleotide sequence: TGTGCCAGCAGTTTACGGTGGCAGAACTATGGCTACACCCTC. Translating it yields CASSLRWQNYGYTL.

Worth noting for this clonotype: A much larger clone differs from this one at a single base, so this may be a read error. Since no conserved phenylalanine or tryptophan closes the CDR3, a read error is the likely cause. This chain joins TRBV2 and TRBJ1-2; D uncertain. Germline V gene sequence: CDR1 SNHLY, CDR2 FYNNEI. The CDR3 length is 10 residues. V was trimmed by 6 bases and J by 7 bases, leaving 6 bases between them. The CDR3 DNA is TGTGCCAGCAGGCGGGGTGGCTACACCCTC. It translates to CASRRGGYTL.

This clonotype was found many times. The chain couples TRBV27 to TRBJ1-2, with D maybe TRBD1 (5 bases). Per the germline V gene, CDR1 is MNHEY and CDR2 is SMNVEV (reference sequence). V lost 2 bases and J lost 2, with 6 bases in between. The CDR3 consists of 13 residues. This CDR3 is CASSLEGNYGYTF. The CDR3 DNA is TGTGCCAGCAGTTTAGAGGGGAACTATGGCTACACCTTC.

This chain links TRBV7-8 with TRBJ1-4; D may be TRBD1 (6 bases). Trimming shortened V by 3 bases and J by 3 bases, and 14 bases separated the two germline ends. The CDR3 is 16 amino acids. CDR1 and CDR2 (germline): SGHVS, FQNEAQ. CDR3 loop: CASSLDTPGANEKLFF. The CDR3 DNA is TGTGCCAGCAGCTTGGACACACCAGGGGCTAATGAAAAACTGTTTTTT.

This chain uses TRBV28 with TRBJ2-7; D might be TRBD2 (6 bases). Germline lookup yields CDR1 MDHEN and CDR2 SYDVKM. The CDR3 is 15 amino acids. V gave up 3 bases and J gave up 2 bases, with 14 bases separating them. CDR3 coding DNA: TGTGCCAGCAGTTTGTGGGGCGGGAATACCTACGAGCAGTACTTC. It encodes CASSLWGGNTYEQYF.

A remark on this clonotype: This may arise from a read error, as a much more abundant clone is one base away. The V gene is TRBV11-2, the J gene TRBJ2-3; 8 nucleotides agree with TRBD2. V was clipped by 7 bases and J by 5 bases; unmatched bases: 11. Germline values: CDR1 SGHAT, CDR2 FQNNGV. This CDR3 is 15 amino acids long. CDR3 region: CASNPASGSGDTQYF. CDR3 DNA sequence: TGTGCCAGCAACCCCGCGAGCGGGAGTGGAGATACGCAGTATTTT.

In this sample, this clonotype turned up a few times. This chain links TRBV5-5 with TRBJ1-2, with 8 positions matching TRBD1. Germline CDR1 is SGHKS and CDR2 is YYEKEE (reference sequence). Losses at the gene ends were 3 bases for V and 4 bases for J; bases not matched to a gene: 8. This CDR3 spans 15 amino acids. The CDR3: CASSSGQGRPYGYTF. In DNA form, the CDR3 reads TGTGCCAGCAGCTCCGGACAGGGAAGGCCCTATGGCTACACCTTC. The full variable domain, in which reference TRBV5-5 and TRBJ1-2 provide the parts outside the CDR3, is DAGVTQSPTHLIKTRGQQVTLRCSPISGHKSVSWYQQVLGQGPQFIFQYYEKEERGRGNFPDRFSARQFPNYSSELNVNALLLGDSALYLCASSSGQGRPYGYTFGSGTRLTVV.

The CDR3 loop is CASSPYRAHGELFF. The CDR3 region has the DNA TGTGCCAGCAGTCCCTACAGGGCCCACGGGGAGCTGTTTTTT. V usage is TRBV12-3 or TRBV12-4 and J usage is TRBJ2-2, with a tentative D call TRBD1 (6 bases). There are 14 residues in the CDR3. Trimming shortened V by 5 bases and J by 7 bases, and 14 bases separated the two germline ends.

This clonotype was counted many times. This chain links TRBV6-2 or TRBV6-3 with TRBJ2-5; D call uncertain. V gave up 0 bases and J gave up 2 bases, with 7 bases separating them. The germline V gene has CDR1 MNHEY and CDR2 SVGEGT. The CDR3 runs to 14 residues. The CDR3 bases are TGTGCCAGCAGTTACTCGCAGGCTCAAGAGACCCAGTACTTC. Its translation: CASSYSQAQETQYF.

This clonotype was seen ten or more times. V gene TRBV27 combines with J gene TRBJ2-3, with D possibly TRBD2 on 6 matching bases. V lost 2 bases to trimming and J lost 6 bases, with 12 bases between them. The germline CDR1 and CDR2 sequences are MNHEY and SMNVEV (reference sequence). The CDR3 covers 14 residues. The DNA of the CDR3 is TGTGCCAGCAGTTTAACCGGGGGAGATGATACGCAGTATTTT. This gives the protein CASSLTGGDDTQYF.

This clonotype was seen repeatedly, ten times or more. The chain employs TRBV14 and TRBJ2-7, with D tentatively TRBD1 or TRBD2 (5 bases each). The V end lost 4 bases, the J end lost 11 bases, and 12 bases lay between the germline ends. The CDR3 runs 11 residues. Germline V gene sequence: CDR1 SGHDN, CDR2 FVKESK. The CDR3 loop is CASSLGAGKYF. CDR3 sequence (DNA): TGTGCCAGCAGCCTCGGGGCAGGCAAGTACTTC.

About this clonotype: No conserved phenylalanine or tryptophan is present at the end of the CDR3, so a read error is the likely explanation. This chain links TRBV7-9 with TRBJ1-5; TRBD1 might be the D (5 bases). Germline V gives CDR1 SEHNR, CDR2 FQNEAQ (reference sequence). There are 13 residues in the CDR3. V was cut by 1 base and J by 5 bases, with 6 bases left in between. CDR3 DNA: TGTGCCAGCAGCTTAGGGGGGGATCAGCCCCAGCATTTG. It codes for CASSLGGDQPQHL.

This clonotype was seen more than once but under ten times. The V gene is TRBV6-1, the J gene TRBJ2-7; possibly TRBD2 for D (5 bases). The CDR3 runs to 14 residues. V lost 5 bases, J lost 3 bases, and 14 bases lay in between. Germline lookup yields CDR1 MNHNS and CDR2 SASEGT. Here the CDR3 DNA reads TGTGCCAGCAGTCGGGAAGGATTCTTCTACGAGCAGTACTTC. It yields the protein CASSREGFFYEQYF.

This clonotype was seen ten or more times. The rearrangement links TRBV28 to TRBJ2-4, with 8 bases matching TRBD2. V lost 6 bases and J lost 9; bases outside the gene matches: 4. This CDR3 contains 12 residues. Germline CDR1 and CDR2: MDHEN and SYDVKM. The CDR3 DNA reads TGTGCCAGCAGCCCCGGGGGGGGCATTCAGTACTTC. Its protein product is CASSPGGGIQYF.